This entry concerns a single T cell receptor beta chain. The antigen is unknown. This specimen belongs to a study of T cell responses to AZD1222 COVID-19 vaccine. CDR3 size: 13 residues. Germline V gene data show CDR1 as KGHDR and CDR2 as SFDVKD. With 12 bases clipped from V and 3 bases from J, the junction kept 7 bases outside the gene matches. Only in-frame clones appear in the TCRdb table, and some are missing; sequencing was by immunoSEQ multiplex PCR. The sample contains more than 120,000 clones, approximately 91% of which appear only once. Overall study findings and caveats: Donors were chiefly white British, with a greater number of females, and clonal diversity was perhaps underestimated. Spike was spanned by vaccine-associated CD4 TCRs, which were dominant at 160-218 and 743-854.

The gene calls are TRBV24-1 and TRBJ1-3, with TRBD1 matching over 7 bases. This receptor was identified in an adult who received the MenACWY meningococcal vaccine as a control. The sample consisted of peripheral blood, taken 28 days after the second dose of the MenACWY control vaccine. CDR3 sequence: CAEEDRHGNTIYF. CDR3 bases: TGTGCCGAGGAGGACAGGCATGGAAACACCATATATTTT.